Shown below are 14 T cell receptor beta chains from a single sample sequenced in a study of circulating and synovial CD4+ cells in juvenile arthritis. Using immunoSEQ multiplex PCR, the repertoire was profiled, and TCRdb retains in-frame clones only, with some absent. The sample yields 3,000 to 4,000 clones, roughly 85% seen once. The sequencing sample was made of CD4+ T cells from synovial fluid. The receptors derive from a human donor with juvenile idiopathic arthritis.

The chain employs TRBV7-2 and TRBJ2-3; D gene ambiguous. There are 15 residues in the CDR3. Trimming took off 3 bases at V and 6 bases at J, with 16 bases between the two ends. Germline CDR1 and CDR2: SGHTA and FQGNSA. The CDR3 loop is CASSFVTTSVDTQYF. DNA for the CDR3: TGTGCCAGCAGCTTTGTAACTACTTCGGTGGATACGCAGTATTTT.

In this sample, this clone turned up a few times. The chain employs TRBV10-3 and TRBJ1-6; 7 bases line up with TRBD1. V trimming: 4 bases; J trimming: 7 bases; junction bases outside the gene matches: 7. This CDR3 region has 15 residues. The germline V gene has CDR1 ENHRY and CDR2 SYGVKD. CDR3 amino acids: CAISAEGGQNSPLHF. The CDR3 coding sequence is TGTGCCATCAGTGCCGAGGGGGGACAGAATTCACCCCTCCACTTT.

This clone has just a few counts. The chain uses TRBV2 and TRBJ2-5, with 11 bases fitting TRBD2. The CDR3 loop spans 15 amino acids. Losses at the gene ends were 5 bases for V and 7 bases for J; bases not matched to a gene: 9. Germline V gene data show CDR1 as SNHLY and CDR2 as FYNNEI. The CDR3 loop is CASSPVTSGTGTQYF. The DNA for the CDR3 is TGTGCCAGCAGTCCCGTGACTAGCGGGACGGGGACCCAGTACTTC.

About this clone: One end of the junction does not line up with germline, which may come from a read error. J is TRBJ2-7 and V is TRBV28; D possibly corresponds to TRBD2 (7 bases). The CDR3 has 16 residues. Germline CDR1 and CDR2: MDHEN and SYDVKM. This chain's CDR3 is CANSYGRGRKRSEQYF. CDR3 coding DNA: TGTGCCAACAGTTACGGGCGGGGGCGCAAAAGGAGCGAGCAGTACTTC.

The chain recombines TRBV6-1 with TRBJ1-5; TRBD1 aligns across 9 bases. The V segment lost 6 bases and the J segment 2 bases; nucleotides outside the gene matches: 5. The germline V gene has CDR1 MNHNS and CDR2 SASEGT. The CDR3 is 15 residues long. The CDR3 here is CASRIDRGGNQPQHF. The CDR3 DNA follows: TGTGCCAGCAGGATCGACAGGGGGGGCAATCAGCCCCAGCATTTT.

In nucleotides, the CDR3 is TGCGCCAGCAGCCAAGATAGGGGAAGCGGGAGGGTGGCGACCCAGTACTTC. It specifies CASSQDRGSGRVATQYF. The V gene is TRBV4-3, the J gene TRBJ2-5, with TRBD2 identical over 10 bases. The germline gives CDR1 LGHNA, CDR2 YSLEER. This CDR3 is built from 17 residues. V was clipped by 0 bases and J by 7 bases; unmatched bases: 11.

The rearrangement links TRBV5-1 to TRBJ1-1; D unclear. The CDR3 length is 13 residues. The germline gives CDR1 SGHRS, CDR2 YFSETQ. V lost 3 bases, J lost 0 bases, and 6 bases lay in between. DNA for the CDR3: TGCGCCAGCAGCTGGGCCATGAACACTGAAGCTTTCTTT. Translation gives CASSWAMNTEAFF.

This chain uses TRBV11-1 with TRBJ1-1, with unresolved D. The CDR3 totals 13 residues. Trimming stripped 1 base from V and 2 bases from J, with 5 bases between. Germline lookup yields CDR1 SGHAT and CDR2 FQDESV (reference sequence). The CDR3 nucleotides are TGTGCCAGCAGCTTAGAGCCTAACACTGAAGCTTTCTTT. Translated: CASSLEPNTEAFF.

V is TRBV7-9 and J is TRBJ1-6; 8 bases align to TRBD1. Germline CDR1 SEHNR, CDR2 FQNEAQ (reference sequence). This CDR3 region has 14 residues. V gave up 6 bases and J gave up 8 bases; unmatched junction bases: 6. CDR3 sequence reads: CASSGGQAYSPLHF. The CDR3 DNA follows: TGTGCCAGCAGTGGGGGACAGGCCTATTCACCCCTCCACTTT.

In DNA form, the CDR3 reads TGTGCCCTTAGCGGGGGCGGAGATACGCAGTATTTT. Protein sequence: CALSGGGDTQYF. This chain joins TRBV30 and TRBJ2-3, with TRBD2 identical over 9 bases. The CDR3 length is 12 residues. J lost 5 bases, V lost 8 bases, and 5 bases had no gene match. Germline V lookup: CDR1 GTSNPN, CDR2 SVGIG (reference sequence).

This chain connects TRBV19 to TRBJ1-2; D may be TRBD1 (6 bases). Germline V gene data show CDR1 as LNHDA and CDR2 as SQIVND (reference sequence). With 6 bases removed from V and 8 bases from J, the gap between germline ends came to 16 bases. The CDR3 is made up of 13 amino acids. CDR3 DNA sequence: TGTGCCAGTAGGAACAGGGTGATGACAGGCTACACCTTC. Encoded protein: CASRNRVMTGYTF. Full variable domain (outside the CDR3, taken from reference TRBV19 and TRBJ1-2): DGGITQSPKYLFRKEGQNVTLSCEQNLNHDAMYWYRQDPGQGLRLIYYSQIVNDFQKGDIAEGYSVSREKKESFPLTVTSAQKNPTAFYLCASRNRVMTGYTFGSGTRLTVV.

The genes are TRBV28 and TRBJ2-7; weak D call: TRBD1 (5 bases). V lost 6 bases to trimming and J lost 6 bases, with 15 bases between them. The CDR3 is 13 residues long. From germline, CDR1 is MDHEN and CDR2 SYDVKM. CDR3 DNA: TGTGCCAGCAGAGGCAGGGTATGGGGCGAGCAGTACTTC. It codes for CASRGRVWGEQYF.

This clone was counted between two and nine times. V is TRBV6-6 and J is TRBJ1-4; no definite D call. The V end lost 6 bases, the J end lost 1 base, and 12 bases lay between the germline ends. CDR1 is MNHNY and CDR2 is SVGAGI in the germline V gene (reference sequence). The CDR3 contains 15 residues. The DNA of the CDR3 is TGTGCCAGCAGGGCAGACGGAGTAACTAATGAAAAACTGTTTTTT. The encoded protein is CASRADGVTNEKLFF.

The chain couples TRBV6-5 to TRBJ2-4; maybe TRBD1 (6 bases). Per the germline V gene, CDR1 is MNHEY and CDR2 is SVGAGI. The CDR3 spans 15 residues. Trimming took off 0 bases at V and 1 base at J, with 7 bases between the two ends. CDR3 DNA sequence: TGTGCCAGCAGTTACTCCCAGGGGGCCAAAAACATTCAGTACTTC. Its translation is CASSYSQGAKNIQYF.